Listed below are T cell receptor beta chains from one sample, sequenced in a study of T cell changes during pregnancy in multiple sclerosis. Clones were read by immunoSEQ multiplex PCR, and TCRdb kept only the in-frame ones, dropping some. The sample consists of 45,000 to 55,000 clones, about 90% of them appearing once. The sequences come from CD4+ T cells from peripheral blood mononuclear cells, collected after pregnancy. These TCRs come from a female donor in good health, enrolled as a control in a pregnancy study. CDR3s include the opening cysteine and the closing phenylalanine or tryptophan. The D gene is left open where the match is weak. Size values are once, few and many counts, or a class for expanded clones, and some rows have none.

V: TRBV27
J: TRBJ1-1
D: NA
size: NA
CDR3: CASSFGRIRTGGEAFF
DNA: TGTGCCAGCAGTTTTGGCCGGATCCGGACGGGGGGGGAAGCTTTCTTT

V: TRBV28
J: TRBJ1-2
D: NA
size: NA
CDR3: CASSPGDGGYTF
DNA: TGTGCCAGCAGCCCGGGGGATGGCGGCTACACCTTC

V: TRBV5-1
J: TRBJ2-2
D: NA
size: NA
CDR3: CASSLTILQSGELFF
DNA: TGCGCCAGCAGCCTAACCATTTTACAGTCCGGGGAGCTGTTTTTT

V: TRBV28
J: TRBJ1-2
D: TRBD1
size: few
CDR3: CASSPAGTGAIFNYGYTF
DNA: TGTGCCAGCAGTCCAGCCGGGACAGGGGCTATCTTTAACTATGGCTACACCTTC

V: TRBV6-5
J: TRBJ2-5
D: NA
size: NA
CDR3: CASSYRGQETQYF
DNA: TGTGCCAGCAGTTATCGGGGCCAAGAGACCCAGTACTTC

V: TRBV6-5
J: TRBJ1-2
D: NA
size: NA
CDR3: CASSYNGYGYTF
DNA: TGTGCCAGCAGTTACAACGGCTATGGCTACACCTTC

V: TRBV7-3
J: TRBJ2-3
D: TRBD2
size: NA
CDR3: CASSLKPSTSGIPHTQYF
DNA: TGTGCCAGCAGCTTAAAACCTTCTACTAGCGGGATTCCTCATACGCAGTATTTT

V: TRBV11-2
J: TRBJ2-2
D: TRBD1
size: NA
CDR3: CASSIRTGGTGELFF
DNA: TGTGCCAGCAGCATAAGGACAGGGGGGACCGGGGAGCTGTTTTTT

V: TRBV5-1
J: TRBJ2-5
D: NA
size: once
CDR3: CASSNSGSETQYF
DNA: TGCGCCAGCAGCAACAGCGGTAGTGAGACCCAGTACTTC

V: TRBV2
J: TRBJ1-2
D: NA
size: few
CDR3: CASSDGHHSNYGYTF
DNA: TGTGCCAGCAGTGATGGACATCACTCTAACTATGGCTACACCTTC

V: TRBV5-1
J: TRBJ2-5
D: NA
size: once
CDR3: CASSLIAGLTETQYF
DNA: TGCGCCAGCAGCTTGATCGCAGGGCTTACGGAGACCCAGTACTTC

V: TRBV7-8
J: TRBJ2-2
D: NA
size: few
CDR3: CASSFLEAGELFF
DNA: TGTGCCAGCAGCTTTCTTGAGGCCGGGGAGCTGTTTTTT

V: TRBV5-5
J: TRBJ2-1
D: NA
size: NA
CDR3: CASSQQGLGSNEQFF
DNA: TGTGCCAGCAGCCAACAGGGCTTAGGAAGCAATGAGCAGTTCTTC

V: TRBV18
J: TRBJ1-1
D: NA
size: NA
CDR3: CASSPTENTEAFF
DNA: TGTGCCAGCTCACCGACAGAGAACACTGAAGCTTTCTTT

V: TRBV5-6
J: TRBJ1-2
D: TRBD1
size: NA
CDR3: CASSLDRGIHYTF
DNA: TGTGCCAGCAGCCTGGACAGGGGGATTCACTACACCTTC

V: TRBV6-5
J: TRBJ1-2
D: NA
size: once
CDR3: CASWSAANYGYTF
DNA: TGTGCCAGCTGGAGTGCTGCTAACTATGGCTACACCTTC

V: TRBV5-6
J: TRBJ2-7
D: NA
size: NA
CDR3: CASSSVAYEQYF
DNA: TGTGCCAGCAGCTCGGTAGCCTACGAGCAGTACTTC

V: TRBV25-1
J: TRBJ1-1
D: NA
size: NA
CDR3: CASSESGAQNTEAFF
DNA: TGTGCCAGCAGTGAATCAGGGGCGCAGAACACTGAAGCTTTCTTT

V: TRBV19
J: TRBJ1-1
D: TRBD1
size: NA
CDR3: CASRDRGTTEAFF
DNA: TGTGCCAGTAGGGACAGGGGTACCACTGAAGCTTTCTTT

V: TRBV4-1
J: TRBJ2-1
D: TRBD1
size: NA
CDR3: CASSSSGQRNNEQFF
DNA: TGCGCCAGCAGCTCGTCGGGACAGAGAAACAATGAGCAGTTCTTC

V: TRBV7-3
J: TRBJ2-7
D: NA
size: NA
CDR3: CASSLEGGAHYEQYF
DNA: TGTGCCAGCAGCTTAGAGGGGGGGGCCCACTACGAGCAGTACTTC

V: TRBV7-6
J: TRBJ2-5
D: NA
size: NA
CDR3: CASSLGTTKETQYF
DNA: TGTGCCAGCAGCTTAGGGACTACGAAAGAGACCCAGTACTTC

V: TRBV19
J: TRBJ2-3
D: NA
size: NA
CDR3: CASSIVQGFGTDTQYF
DNA: TGTGCCAGTAGTATAGTCCAGGGGTTCGGCACAGATACGCAGTATTTT

V: TRBV12-5
J: TRBJ1-5
D: NA
size: NA
CDR3: CASALNPDQPQHF
DNA: TGTGCTAGTGCCCTAAACCCCGATCAGCCCCAGCATTTT

V: TRBV7-9
J: TRBJ2-2
D: NA
size: NA
CDR3: CASSLGTNTGELFF
DNA: TGTGCCAGCAGCTTGGGGACTAACACCGGGGAGCTGTTTTTT

V: TRBV4-3
J: TRBJ2-3
D: NA
size: once
CDR3: CASSQRGFGGTDTQYF
DNA: TGCGCCAGCAGCCAACGAGGGTTCGGTGGCACAGATACGCAGTATTTT

V: TRBV7-9
J: TRBJ2-7
D: NA
size: NA
CDR3: CASSLFSTAGYEQYF
DNA: TGTGCCAGCAGCTTATTTTCGACAGCGGGCTACGAGCAGTACTTC

V: TRBV18
J: TRBJ1-1
D: NA
size: once
CDR3: CASSPEKSLKAFF
DNA: TGTGCCAGCTCACCAGAGAAGTCGCTAAAAGCTTTCTTT

V: TRBV4-3
J: TRBJ2-3
D: TRBD2
size: NA
CDR3: CASSPGLEQDTQYF
DNA: TGCGCCAGCAGCCCGGGACTAGAGCAAGATACGCAGTATTTT

V: TRBV9
J: TRBJ2-7
D: TRBD1
size: once
CDR3: CASSVTGATYEQYF
DNA: TGTGCCAGCAGCGTCACAGGGGCAACCTACGAGCAGTACTTC

V: TRBV20-1
J: TRBJ2-5
D: NA
size: NA
CDR3: CSASLQETQYF
DNA: TGCAGTGCTAGCCTGCAAGAGACCCAGTACTTC

V: TRBV29-1
J: TRBJ1-3
D: TRBD1
size: NA
CDR3: CSIEGQGSGNTIYF
DNA: TGCAGCATCGAGGGACAGGGCTCTGGAAACACCATATATTTT

V: TRBV7-2
J: TRBJ1-3
D: NA
size: NA
CDR3: CASSPVARVSSGNTIYF
DNA: TGTGCCAGCAGCCCCGTGGCCAGGGTATCTAGTGGAAACACCATATATTTT

V: TRBV6-6
J: TRBJ2-2
D: TRBD2
size: NA
CDR3: CASSYSRGGLGELFF
DNA: TGTGCCAGCAGTTACTCGCGGGGGGGCCTCGGGGAGCTGTTTTTT

V: TRBV9
J: TRBJ1-5
D: TRBD1
size: NA
CDR3: CASSSGTGGNQPQHF
DNA: TGTGCCAGCAGCTCCGGGACAGGGGGCAATCAGCCCCAGCATTTT

V: TRBV29-1
J: TRBJ2-7
D: TRBD2
size: NA
CDR3: CSVVAGAYEQYF
DNA: TGCAGCGTTGTTGCGGGGGCCTACGAGCAGTACTTC

V: TRBV7-3
J: TRBJ2-1
D: NA
size: few
CDR3: CASSLTPRDNEQFF
DNA: TGTGCCAGCAGCTTAACCCCGAGGGACAATGAGCAGTTCTTC

V: TRBV4-1
J: TRBJ2-2
D: NA
size: NA
CDR3: CASSLDRTGELFF
DNA: TGCGCCAGCAGCCTCGACAGGACAGGGGAGCTGTTTTTT

V: TRBV5-1
J: TRBJ2-3
D: NA
size: NA
CDR3: CASSLGRSTQYF
DNA: TGCGCCAGCAGCTTGGGGAGGAGTACGCAGTATTTT

V: TRBV28
J: TRBJ1-1
D: TRBD1
size: few
CDR3: CASSSGQDRLAFF
DNA: TGTGCCAGCAGTTCGGGACAGGACAGACTCGCTTTCTTT

V: TRBV14
J: TRBJ2-1
D: TRBD2
size: NA
CDR3: CASSRGGSGVYDEQFF
DNA: TGTGCCAGCAGCCGGGGGGGTAGCGGGGTATATGATGAGCAGTTCTTC

V: TRBV25-1
J: TRBJ2-7
D: TRBD2
size: once
CDR3: CASSSGGGEQYF
DNA: TGTGCCAGCAGTAGCGGGGGCGGCGAGCAGTACTTC

V: TRBV7-2
J: TRBJ2-2
D: NA
size: NA
CDR3: CASRRNREGAVGELFF
DNA: TGTGCCAGCAGGCGAAACAGGGAAGGGGCGGTCGGGGAGCTGTTTTTT

V: TRBV9
J: TRBJ2-7
D: NA
size: NA
CDR3: CASSVNPEGTYEQYF
DNA: TGTGCCAGCAGCGTAAACCCGGAGGGAACCTACGAGCAGTACTTC

V: TRBV18
J: TRBJ1-2
D: NA
size: NA
CDR3: CASSPAPLSGYTF
DNA: TGTGCCAGCTCACCTGCCCCCCTATCCGGCTACACCTTC

V: TRBV19
J: TRBJ1-1
D: NA
size: few
CDR3: CASSIGRAPEAFF
DNA: TGTGCCAGTAGTATAGGGAGGGCTCCTGAAGCTTTCTTT

V: TRBV4-3
J: TRBJ1-2
D: NA
size: NA
CDR3: CASSQDPPGLTVQGGYTF
DNA: TGCGCCAGCAGCCAAGATCCCCCAGGGCTTACGGTCCAAGGGGGCTACACCTTC

V: TRBV4-1
J: TRBJ2-7
D: TRBD2
size: NA
CDR3: CASSQPKARGGYEQYF
DNA: TGCGCCAGCAGCCAGCCAAAGGCGCGGGGGGGCTACGAGCAGTACTTC

V: TRBV5-4
J: TRBJ2-2
D: TRBD1
size: once
CDR3: CASSSDRGFAGTGELFF
DNA: TGTGCCAGCAGCTCGGACAGGGGTTTCGCGGGCACCGGGGAGCTGTTTTTT

V: TRBV18
J: TRBJ1-4
D: NA
size: NA
CDR3: CASSQTTSGWEEKLFF
DNA: TGTGCCAGCTCACAAACCACCTCGGGGTGGGAAGAAAAACTGTTTTTT

V: TRBV25-1
J: TRBJ1-3
D: NA
size: NA
CDR3: CASSDPAGQGNTIYF
DNA: TGTGCCAGCAGTGATCCGGCGGGGCAGGGAAACACCATATATTTT

V: TRBV6-5
J: TRBJ1-2
D: NA
size: NA
CDR3: CASSPGLIGYTF
DNA: TGTGCCAGCAGTCCGGGATTGATCGGCTACACCTTC

V: TRBV14
J: TRBJ1-6
D: NA
size: few
CDR3: CASSRGLGNSPLHF
DNA: TGTGCCAGCAGTCGTGGACTGGGAAATTCACCCCTCCACTTT

V: TRBV7-2
J: TRBJ2-7
D: TRBD1
size: NA
CDR3: CASSYDRGDEQYF
DNA: TGTGCCAGCAGTTATGACAGGGGCGACGAGCAGTACTTC

V: TRBV4-1
J: TRBJ2-1
D: NA
size: NA
CDR3: CASSQELRDNNEQFF
DNA: TGCGCCAGCAGCCAAGAACTGAGGGATAACAATGAGCAGTTCTTC

V: TRBV30
J: TRBJ1-4
D: NA
size: NA
CDR3: CAWSVGDRGRLNEKLFF
DNA: TGTGCCTGGAGTGTGGGGGATAGGGGGAGACTTAATGAAAAACTGTTTTTT

V: TRBV18
J: TRBJ1-5
D: TRBD1
size: NA
CDR3: CASSPDRSSIPPQHF
DNA: TGTGCCAGCTCACCGGACAGGTCTTCAATACCGCCCCAGCATTTT